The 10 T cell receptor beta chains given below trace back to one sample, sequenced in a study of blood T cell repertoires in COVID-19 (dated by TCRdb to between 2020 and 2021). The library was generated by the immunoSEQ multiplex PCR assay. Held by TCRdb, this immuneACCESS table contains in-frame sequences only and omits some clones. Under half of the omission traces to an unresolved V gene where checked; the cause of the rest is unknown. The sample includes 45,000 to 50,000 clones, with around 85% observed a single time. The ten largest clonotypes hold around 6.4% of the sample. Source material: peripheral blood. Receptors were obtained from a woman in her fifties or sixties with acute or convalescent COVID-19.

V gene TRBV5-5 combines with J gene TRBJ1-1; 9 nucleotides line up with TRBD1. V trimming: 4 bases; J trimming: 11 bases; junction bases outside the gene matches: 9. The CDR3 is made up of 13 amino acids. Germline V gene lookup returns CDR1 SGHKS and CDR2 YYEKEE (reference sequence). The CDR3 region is CASSPGTGLSAFF. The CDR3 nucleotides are TGTGCCAGCAGCCCAGGGACAGGGCTCAGCGCTTTCTTT.

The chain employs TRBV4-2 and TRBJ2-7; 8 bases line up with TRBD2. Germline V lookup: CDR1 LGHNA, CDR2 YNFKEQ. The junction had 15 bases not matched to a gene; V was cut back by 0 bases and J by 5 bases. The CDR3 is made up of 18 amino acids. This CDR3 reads CASSQDWANAGGLNEQYF. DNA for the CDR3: TGTGCCAGCAGCCAAGATTGGGCGAACGCGGGGGGACTCAACGAGCAGTACTTC.

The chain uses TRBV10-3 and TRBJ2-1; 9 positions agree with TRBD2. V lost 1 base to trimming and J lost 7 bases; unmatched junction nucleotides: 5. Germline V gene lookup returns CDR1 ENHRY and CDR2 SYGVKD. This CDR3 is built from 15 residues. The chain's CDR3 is CAISEFAGGPNEQFF. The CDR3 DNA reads TGTGCCATCAGTGAGTTTGCGGGGGGGCCAAATGAGCAGTTCTTC.

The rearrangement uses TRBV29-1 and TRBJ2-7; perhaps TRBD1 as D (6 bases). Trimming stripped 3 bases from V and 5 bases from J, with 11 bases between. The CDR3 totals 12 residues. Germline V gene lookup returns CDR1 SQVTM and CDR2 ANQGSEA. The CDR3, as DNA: TGCAGCGTTGATGTCAGGGGAAACGAGCAGTACTTC. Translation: CSVDVRGNEQYF.

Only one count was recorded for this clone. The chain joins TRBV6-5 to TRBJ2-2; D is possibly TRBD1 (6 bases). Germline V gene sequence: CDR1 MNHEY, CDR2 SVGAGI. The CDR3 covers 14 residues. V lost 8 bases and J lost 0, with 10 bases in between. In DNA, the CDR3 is TGTGCCAGCGGGTACAGGGCGAACACCGGGGAGCTGTTTTTT. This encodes CASGYRANTGELFF.

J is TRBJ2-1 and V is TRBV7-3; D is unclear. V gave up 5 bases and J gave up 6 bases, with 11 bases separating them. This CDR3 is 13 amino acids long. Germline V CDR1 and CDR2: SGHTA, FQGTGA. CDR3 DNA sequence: TGTGCCAGCAGCCTTGAAGTAGCCAATGAGCAGTTCTTC. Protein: CASSLEVANEQFF.

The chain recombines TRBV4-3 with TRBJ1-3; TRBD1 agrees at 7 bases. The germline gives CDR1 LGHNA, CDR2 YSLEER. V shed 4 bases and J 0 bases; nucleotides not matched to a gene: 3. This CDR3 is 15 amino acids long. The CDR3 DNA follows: TGCGCCAGCAGCCCGGGACAGTTCTCTGGAAACACCATATATTTT. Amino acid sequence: CASSPGQFSGNTIYF.

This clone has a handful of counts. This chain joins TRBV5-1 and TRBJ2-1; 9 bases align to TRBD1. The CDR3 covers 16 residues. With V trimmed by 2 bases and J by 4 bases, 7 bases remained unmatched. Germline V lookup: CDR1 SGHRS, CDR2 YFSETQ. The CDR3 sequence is CASSFAPGTGYNEQFF. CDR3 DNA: TGCGCCAGCAGCTTTGCCCCCGGGACAGGGTACAATGAGCAGTTCTTC. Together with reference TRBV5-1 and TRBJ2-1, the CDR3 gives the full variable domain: KAGVTQTPRYLIKTRGQQVTLSCSPISGHRSVSWYQQTPGQGLQFLFEYFSETQRNKGNFPGRFSGRQFSNSRSEMNVSTLELGDSALYLCASSFAPGTGYNEQFFGPGTRLTVL.

The CDR3 sequence: CSASERVQGNEQFF. CDR3 coding DNA: TGCAGTGCTAGTGAGCGGGTTCAAGGTAATGAGCAGTTCTTC. The J gene is TRBJ2-1, the V gene TRBV20-1; possible D gene TRBD2, 6 bases. Germline V gene data show CDR1 as DFQATT and CDR2 as SNEGSKA (reference sequence). V lost 3 bases, J lost 7 bases, and 16 bases lay in between. This CDR3 is 14 amino acids long.

CDR3 nucleotides: TGTGCCAGCAGCGTAGACCAGGGGTATGGCTACACCTTC. It translates to CASSVDQGYGYTF. The chain combines TRBV9 with TRBJ1-2, with D perhaps matching TRBD1 (6 bases). CDR3 length: 13 amino acids. Germline CDR1 and CDR2: SGDLS and YYNGEE. V lost 0 bases and J lost 5, with 8 bases in between.